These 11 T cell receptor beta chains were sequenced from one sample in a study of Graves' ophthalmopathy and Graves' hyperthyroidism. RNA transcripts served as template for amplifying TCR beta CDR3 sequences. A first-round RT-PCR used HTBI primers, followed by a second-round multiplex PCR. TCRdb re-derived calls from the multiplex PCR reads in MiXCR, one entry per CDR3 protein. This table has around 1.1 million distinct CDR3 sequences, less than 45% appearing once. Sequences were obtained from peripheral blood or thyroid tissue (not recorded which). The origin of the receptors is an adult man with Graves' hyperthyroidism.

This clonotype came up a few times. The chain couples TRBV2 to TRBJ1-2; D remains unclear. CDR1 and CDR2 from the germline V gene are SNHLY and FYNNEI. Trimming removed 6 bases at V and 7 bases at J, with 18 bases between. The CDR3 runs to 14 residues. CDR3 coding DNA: TGTGCCAGCAGCCAAGAGGGAGGGAGGAGTGGCTACACCTTC. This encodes CASSQEGGRSGYTF.

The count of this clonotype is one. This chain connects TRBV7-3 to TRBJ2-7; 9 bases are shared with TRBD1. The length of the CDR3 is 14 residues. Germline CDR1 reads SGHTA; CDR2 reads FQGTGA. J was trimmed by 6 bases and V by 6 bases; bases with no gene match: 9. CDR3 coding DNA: TGTGCCAGCAGTTACCAGGGACAGGGCACCGAGCAGTACTTC. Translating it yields CASSYQGQGTEQYF.

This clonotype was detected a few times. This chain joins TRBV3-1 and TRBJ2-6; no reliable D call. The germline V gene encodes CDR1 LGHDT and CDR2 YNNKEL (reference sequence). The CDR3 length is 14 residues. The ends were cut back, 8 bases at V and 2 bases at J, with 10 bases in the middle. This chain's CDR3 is CASQDTAGANVLTF. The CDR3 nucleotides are TGTGCCAGCCAAGACACGGCTGGGGCCAACGTCCTGACTTTC. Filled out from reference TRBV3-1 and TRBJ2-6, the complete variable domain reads DTAVSQTPKYLVTQMGNDKSIKCEQNLGHDTMYWYKQDSKKFLKIMFSYNNKELIINETVPNRFSPKSPDKAHLNLHINSLELGDSAVYFCASQDTAGANVLTFGAGSRLTVL.

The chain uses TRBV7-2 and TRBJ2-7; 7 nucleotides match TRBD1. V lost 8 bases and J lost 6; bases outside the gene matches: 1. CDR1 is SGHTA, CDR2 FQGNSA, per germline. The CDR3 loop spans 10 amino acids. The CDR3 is CASWDSEQYF. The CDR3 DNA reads TGTGCCAGCTGGGACAGCGAGCAGTACTTC.

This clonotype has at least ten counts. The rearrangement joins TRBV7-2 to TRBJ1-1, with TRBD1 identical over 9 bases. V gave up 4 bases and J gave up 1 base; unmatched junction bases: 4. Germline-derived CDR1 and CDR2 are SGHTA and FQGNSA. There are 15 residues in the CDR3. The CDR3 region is CASSSQGASNTEAFF. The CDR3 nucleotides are TGTGCCAGCAGCTCACAGGGGGCCTCGAACACTGAAGCTTTCTTT.

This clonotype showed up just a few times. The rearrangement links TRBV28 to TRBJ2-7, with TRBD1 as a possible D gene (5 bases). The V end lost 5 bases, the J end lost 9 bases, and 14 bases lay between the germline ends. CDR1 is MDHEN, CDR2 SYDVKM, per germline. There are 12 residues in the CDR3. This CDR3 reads CASSAQGGGQYF. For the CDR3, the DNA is TGTGCCAGCAGTGCCCAGGGCGGCGGGCAGTACTTC.

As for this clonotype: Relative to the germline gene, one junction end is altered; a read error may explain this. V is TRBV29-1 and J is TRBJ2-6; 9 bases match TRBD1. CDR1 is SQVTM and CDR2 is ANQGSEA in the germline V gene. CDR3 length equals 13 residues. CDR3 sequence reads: CSVDETGGNVLTF. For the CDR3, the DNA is TGCAGCGTTGATGAGACAGGGGGCAACGTCCTGACTTTC.

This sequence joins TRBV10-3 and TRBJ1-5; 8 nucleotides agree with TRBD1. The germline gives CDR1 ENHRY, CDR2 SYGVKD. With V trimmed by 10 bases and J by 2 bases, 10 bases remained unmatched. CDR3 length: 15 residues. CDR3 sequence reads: CASTETGVGNQPQHF. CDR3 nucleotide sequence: TGTGCCAGCACAGAGACAGGGGTGGGCAATCAGCCCCAGCATTTT.

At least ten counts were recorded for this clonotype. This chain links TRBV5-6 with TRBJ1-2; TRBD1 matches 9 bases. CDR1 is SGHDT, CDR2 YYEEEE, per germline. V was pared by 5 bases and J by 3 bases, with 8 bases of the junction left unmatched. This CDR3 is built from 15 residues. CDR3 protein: CASSSRQGVHYGYTF. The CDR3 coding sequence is TGTGCCAGCAGTTCACGACAGGGGGTGCACTATGGCTACACCTTC.

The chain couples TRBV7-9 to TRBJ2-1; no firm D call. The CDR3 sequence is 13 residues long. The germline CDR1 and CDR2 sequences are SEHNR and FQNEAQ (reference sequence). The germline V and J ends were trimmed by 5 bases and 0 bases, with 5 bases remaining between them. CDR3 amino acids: CASSLNSYNEQFF. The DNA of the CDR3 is TGTGCCAGCAGCCTAAACTCCTACAATGAGCAGTTCTTC.

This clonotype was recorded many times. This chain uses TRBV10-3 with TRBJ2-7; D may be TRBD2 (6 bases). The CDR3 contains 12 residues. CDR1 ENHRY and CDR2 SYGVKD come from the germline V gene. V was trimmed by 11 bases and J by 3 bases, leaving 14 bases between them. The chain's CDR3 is CAGGTGDYEQYF. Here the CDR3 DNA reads TGTGCCGGAGGGACGGGAGACTACGAGCAGTACTTC.